This T cell receptor beta chain was identified during a study of T cells expressing NK-cell markers. Study overall: Obtained from sorted CD3+CD56+NKG2C+, CD3+CD56+NKG2C- and CD3+CD56-NKG2C+ T cells were the TCR beta repertoires.

TCRdb re-called the 5' RACE reads and gives one entry per CDR3 protein, without DNA. The listing records about 440,000 distinct CDR3 sequences. Study-wide results and limits: There were a handful of donors in whom these clonotypes also led the CD3+CD56-NKG2C+ fraction. For about six donors, the dominant NKG2C+ clonotypes made up roughly 1.0-7.5% of their CD8+ T cells. Whether the expanded NKG2C+ T cell clones recognized HCMV remained unclear.

The CDR3 extends over 13 amino acids. Germline V CDR1 and CDR2: SQVTM, ANQGSEA. Remarks on this clonotype: The antigen is undetermined.

The sequence was collected from a woman aged 18-70 years in good health. The sequenced material came from blood T cells: a sorted CD56 or NKG2C T cell subset, CD4+ or CD8+ T cells, or bulk PBMC T cells (not recorded which). The chain is built from TRBV29-1 and TRBJ1-1; absent DNA, TCRdb's TRBD1 call cannot be checked. The CDR3 protein is CSVVGDRVAEAFF.